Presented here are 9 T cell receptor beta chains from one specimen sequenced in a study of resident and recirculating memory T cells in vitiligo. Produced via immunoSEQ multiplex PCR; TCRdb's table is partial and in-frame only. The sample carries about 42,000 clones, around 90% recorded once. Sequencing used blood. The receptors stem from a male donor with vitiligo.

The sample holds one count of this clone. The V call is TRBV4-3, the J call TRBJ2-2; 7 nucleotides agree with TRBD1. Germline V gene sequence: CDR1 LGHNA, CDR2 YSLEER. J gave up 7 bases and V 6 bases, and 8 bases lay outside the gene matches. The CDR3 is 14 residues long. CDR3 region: CASSQTGSVGELFF. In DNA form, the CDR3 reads TGCGCCAGCAGTCAGACAGGGTCAGTCGGGGAGCTGTTTTTT.

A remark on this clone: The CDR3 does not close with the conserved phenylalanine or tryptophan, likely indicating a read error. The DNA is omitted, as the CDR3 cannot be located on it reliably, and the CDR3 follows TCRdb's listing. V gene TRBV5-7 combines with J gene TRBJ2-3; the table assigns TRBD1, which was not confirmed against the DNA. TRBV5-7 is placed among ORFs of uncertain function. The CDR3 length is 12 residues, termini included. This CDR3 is CASSLDPRIVRG.

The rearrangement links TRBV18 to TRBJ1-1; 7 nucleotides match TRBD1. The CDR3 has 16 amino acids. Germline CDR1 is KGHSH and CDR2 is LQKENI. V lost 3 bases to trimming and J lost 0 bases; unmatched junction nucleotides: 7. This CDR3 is CASSPPQGLMNTEAFF. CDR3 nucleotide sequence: TGTGCCAGCTCACCCCCACAGGGGCTAATGAACACTGAAGCTTTCTTT.

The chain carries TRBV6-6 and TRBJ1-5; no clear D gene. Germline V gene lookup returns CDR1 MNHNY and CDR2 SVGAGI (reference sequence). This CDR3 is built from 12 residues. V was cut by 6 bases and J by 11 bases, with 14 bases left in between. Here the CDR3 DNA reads TGTGCCAGCAGCCCGGAGGTTAGGTCCCAGCATTTT. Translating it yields CASSPEVRSQHF.

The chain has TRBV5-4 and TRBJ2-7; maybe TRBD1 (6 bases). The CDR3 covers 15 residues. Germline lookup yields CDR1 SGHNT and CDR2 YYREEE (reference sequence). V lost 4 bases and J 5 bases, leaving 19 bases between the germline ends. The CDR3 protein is CASSRLQGSLDEQYF. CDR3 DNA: TGTGCCAGCAGCCGATTACAGGGTTCCCTGGACGAGCAGTACTTC. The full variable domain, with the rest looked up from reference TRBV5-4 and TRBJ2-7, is ETGVTQSPTHLIKTRGQQVTLRCSSQSGHNTVSWYQQALGQGPQFIFQYYREEENGRGNFPPRFSGLQFPNYSSELNVNALELDDSALYLCASSRLQGSLDEQYFGPGTRLTVT.

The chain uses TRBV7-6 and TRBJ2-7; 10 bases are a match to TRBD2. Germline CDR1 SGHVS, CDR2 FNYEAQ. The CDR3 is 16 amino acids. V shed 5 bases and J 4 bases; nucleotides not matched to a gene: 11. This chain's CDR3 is CASSPLGKAGGYEQYF. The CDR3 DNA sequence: TGTGCCAGCAGCCCCCTGGGCAAAGCGGGGGGGTACGAGCAGTACTTC.

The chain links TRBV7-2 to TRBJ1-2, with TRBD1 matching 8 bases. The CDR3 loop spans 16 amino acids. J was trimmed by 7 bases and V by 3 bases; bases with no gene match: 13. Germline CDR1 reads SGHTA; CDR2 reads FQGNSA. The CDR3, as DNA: TGTGCCAGCAGCTTTTTCTCAGGGGGCGGAACGGGTGGCTACACCTTC. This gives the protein CASSFFSGGGTGGYTF.

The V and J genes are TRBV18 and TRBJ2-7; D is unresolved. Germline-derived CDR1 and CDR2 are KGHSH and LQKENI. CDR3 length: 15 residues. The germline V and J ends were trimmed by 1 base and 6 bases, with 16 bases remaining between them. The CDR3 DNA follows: TGTGCCAGCTCACCACTATCGCCCCCGAGTCGCGAGCAGTACTTC. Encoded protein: CASSPLSPPSREQYF. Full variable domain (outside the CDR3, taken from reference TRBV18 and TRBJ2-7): NAGVMQNPRHLVRRRGQEARLRCSPMKGHSHVYWYRQLPEEGLKFMVYLQKENIIDESGMPKERFSAEFPKEGPSILRIQQVVRGDSAAYFCASSPLSPPSREQYFGPGTRLTVT.

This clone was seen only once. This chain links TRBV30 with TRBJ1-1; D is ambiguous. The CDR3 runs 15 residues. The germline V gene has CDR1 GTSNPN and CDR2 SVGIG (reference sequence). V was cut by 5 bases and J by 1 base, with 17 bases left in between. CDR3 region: CAWGHSLEQNTEAFF. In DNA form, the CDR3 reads TGTGCCTGGGGCCACTCCCTGGAGCAGAACACTGAAGCTTTCTTT. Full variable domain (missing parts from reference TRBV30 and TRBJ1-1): SQTIHQWPATLVQPVGSPLSLECTVEGTSNPNLYWYRQAAGRGLQLLFYSVGIGQISSEVPQNLSASRPQDRQFILSSKKLLLSDSGFYLCAWGHSLEQNTEAFFGQGTRLTVV.